Listed below are T cell receptor beta chains from one sample, sequenced in a study of cytomegalovirus exposure and HLA in healthy donors. Here immunoSEQ multiplex PCR was the method, and the copy in TCRdb shows in-frame clones only, minus some. The repertoire holds some 130,000 clones, with roughly three quarters as singletons. The specimen was PBMCs. Receptors originate from a man aged 25 to 45 in good health and CMV-seronegative. CDR3s include the opening cysteine and the closing phenylalanine or tryptophan. D genes are given only for firm matches. Clone size is shown for a subset of rows, as once, few, many or a class of expanded clone.

D gene	clone size	V gene	J gene	CDR3 protein	CDR3 DNA
NA	NA	TRBV7-3	TRBJ1-4	CASSLMGGAGEKLFF	TGTGCCAGCAGCTTAATGGGAGGGGCAGGGGAAAAACTGTTTTTT
TRBD2	NA	TRBV19	TRBJ2-2	CASSPSGLAVPGELFF	TGTGCCAGTAGTCCGAGTGGACTAGCGGTGCCCGGGGAGCTGTTTTTT
NA	once	TRBV19	TRBJ1-4	CASSTETLEKLFF	TGTGCCAGTAGTACCGAGACTCTTGAAAAACTGTTTTTT
TRBD1	NA	TRBV27	TRBJ1-1	CASTNTGVETEAFF	TGTGCCAGCACCAATACAGGGGTGGAGACTGAAGCTTTCTTT
TRBD2	once	TRBV2	TRBJ2-7	CARTVTAGGLGEQYF	TGTGCCAGGACAGTAACGGCGGGAGGGCTAGGCGAGCAGTACTTC
NA	NA	TRBV30	TRBJ2-1	CAWALDRHNEQFF	TGTGCCTGGGCCCTTGACAGACACAATGAGCAGTTCTTC
TRBD1	once	TRBV6-1	TRBJ2-4	CASSEAGTGAKNIQYF	TGTGCCAGCAGTGAAGCCGGGACAGGGGCCAAAAACATTCAGTACTTC
TRBD1	NA	TRBV27	TRBJ1-1	CASSLSPQGAGTEAFF	TGTGCCAGCAGTTTATCACCACAGGGGGCGGGCACTGAAGCTTTCTTT
NA	NA	TRBV19	TRBJ2-1	CASSIPNEQFF	TGTGCCAGTAGTATCCCAAATGAGCAGTTCTTC
NA	NA	TRBV27	TRBJ1-2	CASWGGNYGYTF	TGTGCCAGCTGGGGCGGAAACTATGGCTACACCTTC
TRBD1	NA	TRBV10-3	TRBJ2-1	CAIRDRGVGLVSSYNEQFF	TGTGCCATCAGGGACAGGGGAGTAGGACTAGTGAGCTCCTACAATGAGCAGTTCTTC
NA	NA	TRBV30	TRBJ1-1	CAWRGGGTEAFF	TGTGCCTGGAGGGGAGGGGGCACTGAAGCTTTCTTT